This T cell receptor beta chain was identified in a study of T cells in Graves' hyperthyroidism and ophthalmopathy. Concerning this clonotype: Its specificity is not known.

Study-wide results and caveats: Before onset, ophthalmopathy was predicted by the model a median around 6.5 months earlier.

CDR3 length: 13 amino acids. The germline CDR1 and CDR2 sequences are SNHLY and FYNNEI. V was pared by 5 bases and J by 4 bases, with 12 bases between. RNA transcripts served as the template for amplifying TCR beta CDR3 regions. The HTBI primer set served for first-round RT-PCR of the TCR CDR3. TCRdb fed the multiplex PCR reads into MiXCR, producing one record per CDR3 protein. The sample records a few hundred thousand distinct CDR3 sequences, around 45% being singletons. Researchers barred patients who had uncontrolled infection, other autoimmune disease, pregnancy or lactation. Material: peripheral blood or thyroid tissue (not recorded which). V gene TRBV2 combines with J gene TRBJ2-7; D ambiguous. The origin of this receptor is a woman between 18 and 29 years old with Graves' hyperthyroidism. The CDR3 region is CASSPGRVYEQYF. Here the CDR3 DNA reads TGTGCCAGCAGTCCCGGACGAGTTTACGAGCAGTACTTC.